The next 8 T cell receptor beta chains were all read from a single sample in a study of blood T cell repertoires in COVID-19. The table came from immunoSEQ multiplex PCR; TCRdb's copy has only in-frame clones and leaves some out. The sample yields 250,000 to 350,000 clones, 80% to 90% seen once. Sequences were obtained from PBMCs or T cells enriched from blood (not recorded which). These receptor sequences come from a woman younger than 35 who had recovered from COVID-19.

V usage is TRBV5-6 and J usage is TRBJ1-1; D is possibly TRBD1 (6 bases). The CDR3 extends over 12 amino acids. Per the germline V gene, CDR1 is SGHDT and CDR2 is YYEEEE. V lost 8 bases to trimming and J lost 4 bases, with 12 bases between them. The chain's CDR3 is CASQGGATEAFF. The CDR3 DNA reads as TGTGCCAGTCAAGGGGGGGCCACTGAAGCTTTCTTT.

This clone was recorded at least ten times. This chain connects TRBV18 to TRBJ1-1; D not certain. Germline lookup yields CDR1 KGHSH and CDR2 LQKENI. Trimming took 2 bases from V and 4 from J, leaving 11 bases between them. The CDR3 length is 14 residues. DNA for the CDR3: TGTGCCAGCTCACCAGATACCCCGGGCACTGAAGCTTTCTTT. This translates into CASSPDTPGTEAFF.

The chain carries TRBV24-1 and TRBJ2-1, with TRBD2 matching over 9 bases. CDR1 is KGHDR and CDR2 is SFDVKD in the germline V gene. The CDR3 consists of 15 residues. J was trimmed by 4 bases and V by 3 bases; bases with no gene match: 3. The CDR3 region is CATSDIAGEYNEQFF. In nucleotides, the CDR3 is TGTGCCACCAGTGATATAGCGGGGGAATACAATGAGCAGTTCTTC.

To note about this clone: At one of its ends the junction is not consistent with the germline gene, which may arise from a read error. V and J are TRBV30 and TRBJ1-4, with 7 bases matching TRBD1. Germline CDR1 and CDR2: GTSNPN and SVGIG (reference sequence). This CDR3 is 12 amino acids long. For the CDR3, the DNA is TGTGCCTGGAGTGTAATCGCGGGGACAGTAAAGTTT. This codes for CAWSVIAGTVKF.

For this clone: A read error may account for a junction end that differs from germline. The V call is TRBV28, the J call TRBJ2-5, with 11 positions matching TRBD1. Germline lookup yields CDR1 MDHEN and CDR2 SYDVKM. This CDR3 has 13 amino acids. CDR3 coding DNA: TGTGCCAGCAGTTCCTATCGGGACAGGGGGTCGAACTTC. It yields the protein CASSSYRDRGSNF.

Here the CDR3 reads CASSQDGRDNEQFF. CDR3 sequence (DNA): TGCGCCAGCAGCCAGGATGGGCGGGATAATGAGCAGTTCTTC. This sequence joins TRBV4-3 and TRBJ2-1, with D maybe TRBD2 (6 bases). CDR1 and CDR2 from the germline V gene are LGHNA and YSLEER. The CDR3 spans 14 residues. V lost 3 bases and J 7 bases, leaving 13 bases between the germline ends.

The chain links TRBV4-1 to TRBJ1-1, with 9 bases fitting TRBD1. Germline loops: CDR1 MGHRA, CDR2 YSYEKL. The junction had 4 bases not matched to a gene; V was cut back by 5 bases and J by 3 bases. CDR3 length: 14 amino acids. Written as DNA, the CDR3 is TGCGCCAGCAGCGCCGGGACAGGGTACACTGAAGCTTTCTTT. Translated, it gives CASSAGTGYTEAFF.

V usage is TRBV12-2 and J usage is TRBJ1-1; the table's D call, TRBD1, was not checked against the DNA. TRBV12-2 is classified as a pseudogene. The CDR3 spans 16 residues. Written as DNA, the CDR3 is TGTGCAAGTCGCTCCCCTTTGGGACAGGGGGACACTGAAGCTTTCTTT. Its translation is CASRSPLGQGDTEAFF.